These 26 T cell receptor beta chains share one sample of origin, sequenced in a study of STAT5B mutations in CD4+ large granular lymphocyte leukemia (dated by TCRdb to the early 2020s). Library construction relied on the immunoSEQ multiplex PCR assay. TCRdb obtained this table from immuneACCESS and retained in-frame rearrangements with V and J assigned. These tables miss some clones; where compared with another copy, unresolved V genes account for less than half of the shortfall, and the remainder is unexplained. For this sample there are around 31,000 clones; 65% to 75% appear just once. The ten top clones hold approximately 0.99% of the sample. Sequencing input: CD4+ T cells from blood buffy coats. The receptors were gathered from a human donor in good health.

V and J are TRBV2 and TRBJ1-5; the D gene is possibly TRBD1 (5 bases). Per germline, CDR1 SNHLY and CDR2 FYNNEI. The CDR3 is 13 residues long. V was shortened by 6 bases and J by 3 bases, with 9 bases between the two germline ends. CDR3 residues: CASRRQNNQPQHF. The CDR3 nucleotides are TGTGCCAGCAGACGACAGAACAATCAGCCCCAGCATTTT.

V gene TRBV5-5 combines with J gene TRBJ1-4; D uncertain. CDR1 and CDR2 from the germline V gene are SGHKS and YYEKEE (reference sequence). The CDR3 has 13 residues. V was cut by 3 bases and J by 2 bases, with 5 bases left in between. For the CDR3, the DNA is TGTGCCAGCAGCTCGGGGACTAATGAAAAACTGTTTTTT. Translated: CASSSGTNEKLFF.

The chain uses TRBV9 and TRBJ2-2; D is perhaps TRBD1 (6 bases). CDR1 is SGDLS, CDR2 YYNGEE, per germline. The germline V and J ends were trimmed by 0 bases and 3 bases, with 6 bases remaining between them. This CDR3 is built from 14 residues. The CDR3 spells CASSVAGDTGELFF. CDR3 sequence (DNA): TGTGCCAGCAGCGTAGCAGGGGACACCGGGGAGCTGTTTTTT.

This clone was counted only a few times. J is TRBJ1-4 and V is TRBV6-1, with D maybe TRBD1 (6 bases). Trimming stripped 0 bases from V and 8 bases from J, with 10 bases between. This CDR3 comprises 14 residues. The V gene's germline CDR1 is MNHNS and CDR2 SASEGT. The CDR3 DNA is TGTGCCAGCAGTGAAGCAAGAAGGGGGGAAAAACTGTTTTTT. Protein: CASSEARRGEKLFF.

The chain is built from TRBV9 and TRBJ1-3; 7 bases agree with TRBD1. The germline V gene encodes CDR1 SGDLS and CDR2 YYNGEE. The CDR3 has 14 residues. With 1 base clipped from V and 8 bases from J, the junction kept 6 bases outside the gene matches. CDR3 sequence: CASSVRTGLDTIYF. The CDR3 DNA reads TGTGCCAGCAGCGTAAGGACAGGCTTGGACACCATATATTTT.

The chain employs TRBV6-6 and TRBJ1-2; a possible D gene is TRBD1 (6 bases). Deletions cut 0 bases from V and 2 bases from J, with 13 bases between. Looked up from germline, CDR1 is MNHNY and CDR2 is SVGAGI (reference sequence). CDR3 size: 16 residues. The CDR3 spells CASSYSSPQGNYGYTF. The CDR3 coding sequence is TGTGCCAGCAGTTACTCGTCCCCCCAGGGGAACTATGGCTACACCTTC.

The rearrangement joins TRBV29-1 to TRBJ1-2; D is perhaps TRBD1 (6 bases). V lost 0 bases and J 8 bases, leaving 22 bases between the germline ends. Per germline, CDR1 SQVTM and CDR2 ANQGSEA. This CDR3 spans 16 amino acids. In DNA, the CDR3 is TGCAGCGTTGAAGAGAGGGGGGGGGATAGGAGGGGAGGCTACACCTTC. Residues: CSVEERGGDRRGGYTF.

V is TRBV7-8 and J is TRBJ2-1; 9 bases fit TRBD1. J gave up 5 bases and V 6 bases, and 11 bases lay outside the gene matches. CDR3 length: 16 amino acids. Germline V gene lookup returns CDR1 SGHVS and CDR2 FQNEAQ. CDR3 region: CASRRYDRGTDNEQFF. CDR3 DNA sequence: TGTGCCAGCAGGCGCTACGACAGGGGGACTGACAATGAGCAGTTCTTC.

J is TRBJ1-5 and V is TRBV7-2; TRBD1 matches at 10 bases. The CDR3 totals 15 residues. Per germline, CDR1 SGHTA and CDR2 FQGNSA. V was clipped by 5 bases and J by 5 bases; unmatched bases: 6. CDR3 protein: CASSLTGQGYQPQHF. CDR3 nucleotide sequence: TGTGCCAGCAGCCTCACGGGACAGGGGTATCAGCCCCAGCATTTT.

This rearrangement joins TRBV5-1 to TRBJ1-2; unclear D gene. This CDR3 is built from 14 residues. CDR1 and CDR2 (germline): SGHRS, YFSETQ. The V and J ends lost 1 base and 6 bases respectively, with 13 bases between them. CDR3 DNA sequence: TGCGCCAGCAGCTTGATGATTCCGGAGGATGGCTACACCTTC. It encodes CASSLMIPEDGYTF.

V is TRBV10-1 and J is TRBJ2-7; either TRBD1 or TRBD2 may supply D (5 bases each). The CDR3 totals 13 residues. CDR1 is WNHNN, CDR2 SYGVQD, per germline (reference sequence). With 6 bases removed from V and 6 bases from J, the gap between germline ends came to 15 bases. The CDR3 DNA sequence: TGCGCCAGCAGAAGGGACGAGAAGGCCGAGCAGTACTTC. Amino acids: CASRRDEKAEQYF.

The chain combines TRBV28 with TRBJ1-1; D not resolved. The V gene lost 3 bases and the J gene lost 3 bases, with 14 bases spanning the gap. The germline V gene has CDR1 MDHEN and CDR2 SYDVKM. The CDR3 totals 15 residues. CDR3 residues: CASSLRRAGDTEAFF. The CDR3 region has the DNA TGTGCCAGCAGTTTGCGACGGGCTGGGGACACTGAAGCTTTCTTT.

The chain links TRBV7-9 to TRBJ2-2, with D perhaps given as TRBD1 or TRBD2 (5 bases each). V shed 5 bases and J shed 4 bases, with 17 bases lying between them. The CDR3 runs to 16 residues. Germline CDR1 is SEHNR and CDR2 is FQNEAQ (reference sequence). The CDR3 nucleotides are TGTGCCAGCAGCCCGCCGGGGACGGCTGCCACCGGGGAGCTGTTTTTT. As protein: CASSPPGTAATGELFF. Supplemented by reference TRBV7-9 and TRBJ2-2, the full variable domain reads DTGVSQNPRHKITKRGQNVTFRCDPISEHNRLYWYRQTLGQGPEFLTYFQNEAQLEKSRLLSDRFSAERPKGSFSTLEIQRTEQGDSAMYLCASSPPGTAATGELFFGEGSRLTVL.

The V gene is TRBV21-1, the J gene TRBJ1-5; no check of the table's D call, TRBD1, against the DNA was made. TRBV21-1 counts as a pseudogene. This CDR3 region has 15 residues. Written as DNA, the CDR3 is TGTGCCAGCAGCAAAGTTCAGGGTGGCAATCAGCCCCAGCATTTT. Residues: CASSKVQGGNQPQHF.

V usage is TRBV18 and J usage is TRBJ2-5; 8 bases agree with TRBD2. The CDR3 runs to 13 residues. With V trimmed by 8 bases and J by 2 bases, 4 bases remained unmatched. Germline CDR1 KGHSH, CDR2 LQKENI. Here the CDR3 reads CASHERGQETQYF. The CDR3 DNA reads TGTGCCAGCCATGAGCGGGGGCAAGAGACCCAGTACTTC.

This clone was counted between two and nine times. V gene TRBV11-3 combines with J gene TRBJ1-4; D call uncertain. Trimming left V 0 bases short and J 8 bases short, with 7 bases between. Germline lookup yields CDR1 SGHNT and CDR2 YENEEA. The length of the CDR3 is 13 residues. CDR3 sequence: CASSLDYGEKLFF. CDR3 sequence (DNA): TGTGCCAGCAGCTTAGATTACGGGGAAAAACTGTTTTTT.

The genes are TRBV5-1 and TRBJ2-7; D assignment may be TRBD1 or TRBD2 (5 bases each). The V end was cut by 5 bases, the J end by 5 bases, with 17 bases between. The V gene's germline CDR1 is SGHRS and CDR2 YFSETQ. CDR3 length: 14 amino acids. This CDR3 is CASRLGVGPHEQYV. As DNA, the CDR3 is TGCGCCAGCAGGCTGGGGGTGGGGCCCCACGAGCAGTACGTC.

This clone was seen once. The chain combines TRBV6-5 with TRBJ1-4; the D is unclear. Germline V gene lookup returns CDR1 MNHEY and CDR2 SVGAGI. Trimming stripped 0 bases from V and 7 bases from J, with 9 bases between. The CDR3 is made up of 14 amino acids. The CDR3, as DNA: TGTGCCAGCAGTTACTCGCTAGGGTCTGAAAAACTGTTTTTT. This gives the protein CASSYSLGSEKLFF.

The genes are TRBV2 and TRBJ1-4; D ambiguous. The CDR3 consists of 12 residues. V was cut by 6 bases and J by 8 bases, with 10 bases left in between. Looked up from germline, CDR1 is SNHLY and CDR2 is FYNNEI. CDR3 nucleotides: TGTGCCAGCAGGGTTGCGGAGGAAAAACTGTTTTTT. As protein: CASRVAEEKLFF.

In DNA form, the CDR3 reads TGCGCCAGCAGCCCCGGACTAGCGGGGGGACAAGAGACCCAGTACTTC. Protein product: CASSPGLAGGQETQYF. V and J are TRBV5-1 and TRBJ2-5, with TRBD2 matching 14 bases. After removal of 4 bases from V and 2 bases from J, the junction contained 4 bases not matched to a gene. Germline loops: CDR1 SGHRS, CDR2 YFSETQ. The CDR3 has 16 residues.

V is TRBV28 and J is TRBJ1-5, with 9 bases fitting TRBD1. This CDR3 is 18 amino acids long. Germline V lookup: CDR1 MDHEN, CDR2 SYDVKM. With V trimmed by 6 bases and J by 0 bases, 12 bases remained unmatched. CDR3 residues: CASSSGTGSSFSNQPQHF. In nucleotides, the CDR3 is TGTGCCAGCAGCTCCGGGACAGGGAGTTCTTTTAGCAATCAGCCCCAGCATTTT.

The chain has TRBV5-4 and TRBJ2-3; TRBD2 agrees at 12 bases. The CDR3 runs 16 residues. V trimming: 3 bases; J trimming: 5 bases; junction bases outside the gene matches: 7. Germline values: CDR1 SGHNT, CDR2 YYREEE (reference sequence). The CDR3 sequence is CASSWGLAGGGDTQYF. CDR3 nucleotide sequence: TGTGCCAGCAGCTGGGGCCTAGCGGGAGGGGGAGATACGCAGTATTTT.

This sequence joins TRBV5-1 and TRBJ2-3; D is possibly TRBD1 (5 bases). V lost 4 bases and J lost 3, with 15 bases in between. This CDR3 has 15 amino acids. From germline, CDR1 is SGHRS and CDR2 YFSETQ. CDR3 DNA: TGCGCCAGCAGCCCCGCAGGGCCAGGGACAGATACGCAGTATTTT. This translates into CASSPAGPGTDTQYF. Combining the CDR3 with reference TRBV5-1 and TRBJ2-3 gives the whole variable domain KAGVTQTPRYLIKTRGQQVTLSCSPISGHRSVSWYQQTPGQGLQFLFEYFSETQRNKGNFPGRFSGRQFSNSRSEMNVSTLELGDSALYLCASSPAGPGTDTQYFGPGTRLTVL.

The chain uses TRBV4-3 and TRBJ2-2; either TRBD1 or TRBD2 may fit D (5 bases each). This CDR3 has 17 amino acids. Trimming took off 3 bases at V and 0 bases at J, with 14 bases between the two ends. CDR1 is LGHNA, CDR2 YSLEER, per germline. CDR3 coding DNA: TGCGCCAGCAGCCAGAGAACTGGGACCACGAACACCGGGGAGCTGTTTTTT. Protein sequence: CASSQRTGTTNTGELFF.

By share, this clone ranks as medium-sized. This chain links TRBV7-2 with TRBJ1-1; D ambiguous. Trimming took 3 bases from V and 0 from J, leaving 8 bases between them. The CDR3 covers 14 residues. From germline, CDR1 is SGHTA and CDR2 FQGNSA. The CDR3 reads CASSFGMLNTEAFF. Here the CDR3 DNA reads TGTGCCAGCAGCTTTGGCATGTTGAACACTGAAGCTTTCTTT.

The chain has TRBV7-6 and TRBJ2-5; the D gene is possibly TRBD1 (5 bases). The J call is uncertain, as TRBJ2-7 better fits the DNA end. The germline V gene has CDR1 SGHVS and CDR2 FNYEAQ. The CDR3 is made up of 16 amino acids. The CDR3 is CASSLGLVTGDYEQYF. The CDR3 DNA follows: TGTGCCAGCAGCTTGGGGCTGGTGACTGGGGACTACGAGCAGTACTTC.